What follows describes a single TCR beta chain. The data derive from a study of blood T cell repertoires in COVID-19. Study summary: Donors in the United States, Italy and Spain gave samples during acute or convalescent COVID-19. PBMCs, B-cell-depleted T cells, or T cells were the source of the cDNA or gDNA that made up the material.

Trimming removed 5 bases at V and 0 bases at J, with 3 bases between. The CDR3 length is 12 residues. Germline V gene data show CDR1 as KGHDR and CDR2 as SFDVKD. Authors' methods: By means of reference gene primer amplification, nucleated cell counts were estimated. Sequenced by immunoSEQ multiplex PCR; TCRdb stores in-frame clones only, minus some. The V and J calls and clone size are taken from that table; D and trimming were inferred from the DNA. Of about 140,000 clones in the sample, around 90% are singletons; the top ten hold roughly a tenth. The chain combines TRBV24-1 with TRBJ1-2; no clear D. Sequenced input: peripheral blood. The receptor was isolated from a man in his 60s with active or convalescent COVID-19. CDR3 DNA sequence: TGTGCCACCAGTGCTTCTAACTATGGCTACACCTTC. It specifies CATSASNYGYTF.